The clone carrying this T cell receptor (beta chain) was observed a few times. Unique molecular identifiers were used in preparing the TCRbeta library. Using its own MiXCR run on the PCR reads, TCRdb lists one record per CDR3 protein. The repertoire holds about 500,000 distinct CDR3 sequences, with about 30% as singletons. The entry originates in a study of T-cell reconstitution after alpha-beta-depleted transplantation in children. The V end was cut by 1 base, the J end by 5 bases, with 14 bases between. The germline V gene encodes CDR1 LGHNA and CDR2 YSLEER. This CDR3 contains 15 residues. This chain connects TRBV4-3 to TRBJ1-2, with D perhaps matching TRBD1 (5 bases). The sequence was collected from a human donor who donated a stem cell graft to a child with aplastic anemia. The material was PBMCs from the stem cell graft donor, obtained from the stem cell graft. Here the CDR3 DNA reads TGCGCCAGCAGCCAAGTTCCTGCCGACAGATATGGCTACACCTTC. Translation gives CASSQVPADRYGYTF.